This T cell receptor beta chain was sequenced during a study of graft-versus-host responses after intestinal transplantation (dated by TCRdb to the early 2020s). About the study as a whole: Recipients received multivisceral, liver-intestinal, or isolated intestinal transplants. To identify alloreactive clones, pre-transplant mixed lymphocyte reaction products were sequenced and then compared with unstimulated pre-transplant donor and recipient T cells. A peak of at least 4% donor T cells among recipient peripheral blood mononuclear cells was the definition used for donor T cell macrochimerism. Rather than going through the commercial service, samples from a few later patients were sequenced in-house on an Illumina MiSeq and processed with MiXCR. Graft-versus-host and host-versus-graft alloreactive T cell clones were tracked in the graft, circulation and bone marrow after intestinal transplantation using bulk TCR-beta CDR3 sequencing. A cohort of around 25 intestinal transplant recipients, including one retransplant, was enrolled, and a few patients lacking pretransplant specimens were excluded. Every recipient was given anti-thymocyte globulin induction, followed by 2 to 4 years of maintenance tacrolimus and steroids.

Trimming leaves V shorter by 1 base and J shorter by 9 bases, with the junction holding 9 bases beyond the gene matches. The germline V gene yields SGHVS for CDR1 and FNYEAQ for CDR2. The CDR3 has 15 amino acids, counting the end cysteine and phenylalanine. Left in the record is the CDR3 DNA by itself, 45 bases read in frame from the first base. The method was the immunoSEQ multiplex PCR assay. For most patients, genomic DNA was isolated with the Qiagen DNeasy Blood and Tissue Kit and sent frozen to Adaptive Biotechnologies for TCR sequencing. High-throughput TCR-beta CDR3 sequencing of genomic DNA from most patients was performed by Adaptive Biotechnologies. Per the source publication's procedure: Adaptive's ImmunoSEQ software was the source of the TCR sequencing data for about 17 patients, while three other patients were processed with MiXCR and VDJtools. CD4 versus CD8 sorting errors were corrected by removing sequences found in both subsets at a frequency ratio below 5:1. Because the origin of CDR3 nucleotide sequences shared between donor and recipient could not be assigned, those sequences were removed. At least 2-fold expansion over unstimulated cells and a minimum CFSE-low frequency of 0.002% (template counts) or 0.001% (read counts) were required for clones to be classified as alloreactive. A clone was considered mappable if detected in the sequenced pre-transplant spleen, lymph node, or MLR CFSE-low populations of the donor or recipient. The cumulative frequency of alloreactive clones was calculated as a percentage of all sequences, weighted by copy number. TCRdb holds this immuneACCESS table with in-frame rearrangements only. Some clones are missing; in checked studies, unresolved V genes explain under half, and the rest has no known cause. V and J calls and clone size follow that table, whereas D and trimming were derived from the DNA. The sample records just over 85,000 clones, just under 95% of which are singletons. The top ten clones comprise about 0.44% of the sample.

About this clone: Its antigen is still unknown. No base quality values were provided; no much bigger clone lies one nucleotide off.

This specimen's time point label, interpreted: cells obtained before transplantation from donor or recipient. CD3+CD4+ and CD3+CD8+ populations were FACS-sorted from unstimulated pre-transplant donor and recipient cells taken from spleen or lymph nodes. On the study overall, not on this receptor specifically: In the allografts of patients with donor T cell macrochimerism, GvH to HvG T cell clonal ratios were high. Peak levels of circulating GvH clones were associated with declines in HvG clones early after transplant. GvH clones turned up in recipient bone marrow, with some appearing earlier in ileal mucosa or blood, a pattern consistent with an intestinal mucosal origin. The relatively low number and heterogeneity of intestinal transplant patients limited the conclusions.

The sample here was unstimulated CD8+ T cells sorted from spleen or lymph node cells, taken before transplant. This receptor was identified in a human donor who was the organ donor for an intestinal transplant. Recombination connected TRBV7-6 to TRBJ2-1; 7 nucleotides in the junction match TRBD2. DNA sequence: TGTGCCAGCAGCTTAGACCCAGGACTAGGCTCTGAGCAGTTCTTC. It encodes CASSLDPGLGSEQFF.